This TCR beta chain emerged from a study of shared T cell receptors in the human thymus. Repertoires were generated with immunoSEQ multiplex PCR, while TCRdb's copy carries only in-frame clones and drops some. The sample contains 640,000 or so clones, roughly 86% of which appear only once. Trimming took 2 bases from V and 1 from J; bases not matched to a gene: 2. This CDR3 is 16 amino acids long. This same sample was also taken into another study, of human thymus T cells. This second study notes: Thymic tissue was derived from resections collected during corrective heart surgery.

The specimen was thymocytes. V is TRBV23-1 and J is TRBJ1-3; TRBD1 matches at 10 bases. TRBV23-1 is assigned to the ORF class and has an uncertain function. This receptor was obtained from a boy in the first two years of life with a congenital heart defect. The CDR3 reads CASSQGTGVSGNTIYF. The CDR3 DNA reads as TGCGCCAGCAGTCAAGGGACAGGGGTGTCTGGAAACACCATATATTTT.